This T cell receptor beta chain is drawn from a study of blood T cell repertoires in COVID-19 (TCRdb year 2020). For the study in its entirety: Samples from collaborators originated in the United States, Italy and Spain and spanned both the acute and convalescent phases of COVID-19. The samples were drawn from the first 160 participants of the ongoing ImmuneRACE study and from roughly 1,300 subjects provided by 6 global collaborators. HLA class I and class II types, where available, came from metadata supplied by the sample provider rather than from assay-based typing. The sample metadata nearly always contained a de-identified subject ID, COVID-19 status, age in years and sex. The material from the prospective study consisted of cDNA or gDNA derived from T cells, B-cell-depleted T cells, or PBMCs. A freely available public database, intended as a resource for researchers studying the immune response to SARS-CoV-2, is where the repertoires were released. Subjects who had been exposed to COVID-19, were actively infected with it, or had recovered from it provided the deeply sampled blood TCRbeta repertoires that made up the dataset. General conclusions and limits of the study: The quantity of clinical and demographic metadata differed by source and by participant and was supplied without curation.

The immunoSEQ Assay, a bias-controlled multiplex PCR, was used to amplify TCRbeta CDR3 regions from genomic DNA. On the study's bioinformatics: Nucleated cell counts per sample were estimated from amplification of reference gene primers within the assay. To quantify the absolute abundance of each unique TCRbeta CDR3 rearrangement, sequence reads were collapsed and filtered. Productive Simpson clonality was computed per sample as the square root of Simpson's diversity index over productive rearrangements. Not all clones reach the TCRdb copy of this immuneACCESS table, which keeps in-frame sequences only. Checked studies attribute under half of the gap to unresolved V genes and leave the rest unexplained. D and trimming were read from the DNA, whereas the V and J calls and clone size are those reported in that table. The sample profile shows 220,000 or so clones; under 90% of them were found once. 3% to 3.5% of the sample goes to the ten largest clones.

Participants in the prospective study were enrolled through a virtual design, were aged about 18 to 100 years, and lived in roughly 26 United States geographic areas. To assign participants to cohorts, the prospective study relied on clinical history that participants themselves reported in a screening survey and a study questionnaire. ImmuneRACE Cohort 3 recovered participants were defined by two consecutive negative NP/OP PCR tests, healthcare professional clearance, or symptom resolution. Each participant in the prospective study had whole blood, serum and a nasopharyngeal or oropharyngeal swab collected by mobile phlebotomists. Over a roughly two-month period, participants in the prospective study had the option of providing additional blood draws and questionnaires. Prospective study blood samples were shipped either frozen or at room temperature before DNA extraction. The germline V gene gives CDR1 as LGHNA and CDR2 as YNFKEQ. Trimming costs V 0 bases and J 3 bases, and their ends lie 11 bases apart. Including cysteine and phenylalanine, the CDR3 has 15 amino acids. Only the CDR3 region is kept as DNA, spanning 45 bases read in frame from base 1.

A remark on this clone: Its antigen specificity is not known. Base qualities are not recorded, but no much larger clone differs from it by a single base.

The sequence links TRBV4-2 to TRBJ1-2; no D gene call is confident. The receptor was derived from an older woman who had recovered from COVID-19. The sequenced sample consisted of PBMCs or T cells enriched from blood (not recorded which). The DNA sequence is TGTGCCAGCAGCCAAGATTGGGAGGCAGACTATGGCTACACCTTC. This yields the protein CASSQDWEADYGYTF.